The 10 T cell receptor beta chains presented below share a single source sample, sequenced in a study of T cell responses to AZD1222 COVID-19 vaccine. Clones were sequenced by immunoSEQ multiplex PCR, and TCRdb holds only the in-frame ones, with some missing. Of about 120,000 clones listed, around 89% are singletons. The source was peripheral blood, collected on day 0 of MenACWY control vaccination. These receptors were obtained from an adult in good health.

There are a few counts of this clone. The CDR3 sequence: CASSFTGELFF. CDR3 in DNA: TGTGCCAGCAGCTTCACCGGGGAGCTGTTTTTT. The gene calls are TRBV11-3 and TRBJ2-2, with no clear D. This CDR3 contains 11 residues. V lost 3 bases and J lost 4, with 0 bases in between. The germline gives CDR1 SGHNT, CDR2 YENEEA.

CDR3: CASSIAGRGNEQFF. CDR3 coding DNA: TGTGCCAGTAGTATTGCAGGGCGGGGGAATGAGCAGTTCTTC. The rearrangement links TRBV19 to TRBJ2-1; 7 bases fit TRBD2. After removal of 3 bases from V and 7 bases from J, the junction contained 6 bases not matched to a gene. Germline V gene sequence: CDR1 LNHDA, CDR2 SQIVND (reference sequence). The CDR3 loop spans 14 amino acids.

The V gene is TRBV7-9, the J gene TRBJ2-2; D possibly matches TRBD1 or TRBD2 (5 bases each). V was shortened by 6 bases and J by 4 bases, with 18 bases between the two germline ends. The CDR3 sequence is 16 residues long. The germline CDR1 and CDR2 sequences are SEHNR and FQNEAQ (reference sequence). The CDR3: CASRGPQSGTTGELFF. CDR3 in DNA: TGTGCCAGCAGGGGTCCCCAATCAGGGACCACCGGGGAGCTGTTTTTT.

The rearrangement joins TRBV6-1 to TRBJ2-5, with D uncertain. Per the germline V gene, CDR1 is MNHNS and CDR2 is SASEGT. The ends were cut back, 5 bases at V and 0 bases at J, with 1 base in the middle. CDR3 size: 11 residues. CDR3 sequence: CASSYQETQYF. The DNA for the CDR3 is TGTGCCAGCAGTTACCAAGAGACCCAGTACTTC.

This clone was recorded only once. This chain joins TRBV7-8 and TRBJ2-1, with 12 bases fitting TRBD2. V gave up 4 bases and J gave up 5 bases; unmatched junction bases: 18. The germline V gene encodes CDR1 SGHVS and CDR2 FQNEAQ. The CDR3 extends over 20 amino acids. CDR3 loop: CASSSSRGASGRAGDNEQFF. In nucleotides, the CDR3 is TGTGCCAGCAGCTCGAGCCGAGGGGCTAGCGGGAGGGCCGGGGACAATGAGCAGTTCTTC.

The V gene is TRBV5-6, the J gene TRBJ1-1, with 9 bases identical to TRBD1. This CDR3 is built from 15 residues. Per germline, CDR1 SGHDT and CDR2 YYEEEE. Trimming took 2 bases from V and 7 from J; bases not matched to a gene: 9. The DNA for the CDR3 is TGTGCCAGCAGCTTACTCCGGGACAGGGAGGATGAAGCTTTCTTT. It yields the protein CASSLLRDREDEAFF.

This clone was observed a handful of times. This chain links TRBV7-2 with TRBJ1-2; no firm D call. The V end lost 0 bases, the J end lost 8 bases, and 16 bases lay between the germline ends. Looked up from germline, CDR1 is SGHTA and CDR2 is FQGNSA. The CDR3 extends over 15 amino acids. In nucleotides, the CDR3 is TGTGCCAGCAGCTTAGCTGGGAGTGTGGTCGCGGGCTACACCTTC. Residues: CASSLAGSVVAGYTF.

The gene calls are TRBV25-1 and TRBJ1-2; tentative D call: TRBD1 (5 bases). Germline V gene lookup returns CDR1 MGHDK and CDR2 SYGVNS. The CDR3 has 12 residues. V dropped 6 bases and J dropped 8 bases, with 13 bases sitting between them. The CDR3 bases are TGTGCCAGCAGCCAGACAGTGGGGGGCTACACCTTC. Its protein is CASSQTVGGYTF.

The chain couples TRBV10-3 to TRBJ2-5, with 7 bases lining up with TRBD1. Per germline, CDR1 ENHRY and CDR2 SYGVKD. Germline trimming cut 11 bases from V and 4 bases from J; bases unmatched to any gene: 13. The CDR3 consists of 14 residues. Here the CDR3 DNA reads TGTGCCGCCGCGCGACAGGGTGGGAGAGAGACCCAGTACTTC. Protein sequence: CAAARQGGRETQYF.

This chain connects TRBV7-2 to TRBJ1-1, with a tentative D call TRBD1 (6 bases). CDR3 length: 15 residues. V was pared by 5 bases and J by 0 bases, with 13 bases between. CDR1 SGHTA and CDR2 FQGNSA come from the germline V gene. Here the CDR3 reads CASSRTEGLNTEAFF. The CDR3 DNA follows: TGTGCCAGCAGCAGGACAGAGGGGTTGAACACTGAAGCTTTCTTT. Based on the CDR3 plus reference TRBV7-2 and TRBJ1-1, the full variable domain is GAGVSQSPSNKVTEKGKDVELRCDPISGHTALYWYRQSLGQGLEFLIYFQGNSAPDKSGLPSDRFSAERTGGSVSTLTIQRTQQEDSAVYLCASSRTEGLNTEAFFGQGTRLTVV.